The subject of this entry is one T cell receptor beta chain. These data come from a study of T cell changes during pregnancy in multiple sclerosis. TCRdb's table, derived via immunoSEQ multiplex PCR, lists solely in-frame clones and lacks some. The sample carries about 40,000 clones, 80% to 90% recorded once. The sequences come from peripheral blood, collected in the first trimester of pregnancy. This receptor was obtained from a female donor in good health, enrolled as a control in a pregnancy study.

The CDR3 sequence: CASSIDSGGTHNEQFF. The DNA of the CDR3 is TGTGCCAGTAGTATAGACTCGGGAGGTACACACAATGAGCAGTTCTTC. The gene calls are TRBV19 and TRBJ2-1, with 7 nucleotides matching TRBD2. V was clipped by 0 bases and J by 5 bases; unmatched bases: 7. The CDR3 totals 16 residues. Germline V gives CDR1 LNHDA, CDR2 SQIVND (reference sequence).